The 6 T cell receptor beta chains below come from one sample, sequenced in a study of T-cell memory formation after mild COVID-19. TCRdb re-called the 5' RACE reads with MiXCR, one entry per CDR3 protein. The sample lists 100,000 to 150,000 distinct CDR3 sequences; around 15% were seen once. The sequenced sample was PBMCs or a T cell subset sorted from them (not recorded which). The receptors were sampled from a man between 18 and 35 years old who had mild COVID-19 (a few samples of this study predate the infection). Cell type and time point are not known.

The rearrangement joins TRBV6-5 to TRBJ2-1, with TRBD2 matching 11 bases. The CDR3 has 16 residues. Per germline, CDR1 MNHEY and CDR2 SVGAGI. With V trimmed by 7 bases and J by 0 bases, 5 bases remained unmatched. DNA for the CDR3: TGTGCCAGCAAAATAGCGGGGGGGAGCTCCTACAATGAGCAGTTCTTC. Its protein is CASKIAGGSSYNEQFF.

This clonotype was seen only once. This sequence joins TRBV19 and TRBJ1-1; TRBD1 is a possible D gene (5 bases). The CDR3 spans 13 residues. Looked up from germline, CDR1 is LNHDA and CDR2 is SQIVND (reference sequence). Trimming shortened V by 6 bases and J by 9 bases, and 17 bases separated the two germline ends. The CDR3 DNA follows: TGTGCCAGTAGCCGCGGAGAGGGGATGAAAGCTTTCTTT. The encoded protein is CASSRGEGMKAFF.

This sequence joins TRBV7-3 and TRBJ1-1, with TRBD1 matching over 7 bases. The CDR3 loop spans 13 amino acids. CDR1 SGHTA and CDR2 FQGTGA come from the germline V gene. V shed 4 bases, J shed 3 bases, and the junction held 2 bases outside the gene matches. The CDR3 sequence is CASSSGGDTEAFF. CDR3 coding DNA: TGTGCCAGCAGCTCAGGGGGGGACACTGAAGCTTTCTTT.

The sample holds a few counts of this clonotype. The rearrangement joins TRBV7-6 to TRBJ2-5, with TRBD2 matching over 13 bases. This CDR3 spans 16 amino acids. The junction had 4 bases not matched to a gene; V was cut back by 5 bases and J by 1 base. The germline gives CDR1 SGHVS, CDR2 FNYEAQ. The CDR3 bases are TGTGCCAGCAGCCCTCGGACTAGCGGGAGCCAAGAGACCCAGTACTTC. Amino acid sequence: CASSPRTSGSQETQYF.

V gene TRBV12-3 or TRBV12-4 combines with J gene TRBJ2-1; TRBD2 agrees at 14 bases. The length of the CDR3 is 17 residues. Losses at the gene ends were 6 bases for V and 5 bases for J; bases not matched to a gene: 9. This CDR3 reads CASSLRTSGGRNNEQFF. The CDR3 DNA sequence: TGTGCCAGCAGCCTAAGGACTAGCGGGGGGCGCAACAATGAGCAGTTCTTC.

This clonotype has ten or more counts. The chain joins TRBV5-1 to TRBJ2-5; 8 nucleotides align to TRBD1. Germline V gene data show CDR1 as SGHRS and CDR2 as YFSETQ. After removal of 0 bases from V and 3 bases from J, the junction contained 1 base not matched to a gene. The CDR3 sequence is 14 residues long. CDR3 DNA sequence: TGCGCCAGCAGCTTGGCAGGGGGCAAAGAGACCCAGTACTTC. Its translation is CASSLAGGKETQYF.